This passage covers 12 T cell receptor beta chains from one sample sequenced in a study of response to subunit inactivated influenza vaccine. TCRdb passed the RT-PCR reads through MiXCR, listing each CDR3 protein once. The table lists about 650,000 distinct CDR3 sequences, approximately 14% of them singletons, with 11% in the top ten. Sequencing used PBMCs from blood, obtained 11 to 12 days after vaccination. The receptors originated from a man aged 50 to 59 who received an inactivated influenza vaccine.

This sequence joins TRBV7-2 and TRBJ1-4; D unclear. The CDR3 length is 16 residues. Trimming stripped 1 base from V and 7 bases from J, with 16 bases between. CDR1 SGHTA and CDR2 FQGNSA come from the germline V gene. The chain's CDR3 is CASSLESSRRSEKLFF. The CDR3 DNA reads TGTGCCAGCAGCTTAGAGAGTAGTCGTAGAAGTGAAAAACTGTTTTTT.

This clonotype has a handful of counts. This chain connects TRBV27 to TRBJ2-1; 9 bases are a match to TRBD2. This CDR3 contains 15 residues. V lost 3 bases and J lost 7; bases outside the gene matches: 7. CDR1 and CDR2 (germline): MNHEY, SMNVEV (reference sequence). The CDR3 loop is CASSFFGGRGNEQFF. CDR3 nucleotide sequence: TGTGCCAGCAGTTTCTTTGGCGGGAGGGGAAATGAGCAGTTCTTC.

The sample holds many counts of this clonotype. The chain employs TRBV7-8 and TRBJ2-1; the match to TRBD1 covers 11 bases. The CDR3 length is 15 residues. Germline V gene lookup returns CDR1 SGHVS and CDR2 FQNEAQ. V was clipped by 5 bases and J by 6 bases; unmatched bases: 6. The CDR3 nucleotides read TGTGCCAGCAGCCGAGGGACAGGGGGGAGCAATGAGCAGTTCTTC. Translating gives CASSRGTGGSNEQFF.

This clonotype was counted between two and nine times. This chain connects TRBV28 to TRBJ2-3; a possible D gene is TRBD1 (6 bases). The CDR3 has 16 amino acids. CDR1 and CDR2 from the germline V gene are MDHEN and SYDVKM. With 6 bases removed from V and 1 base from J, the gap between germline ends came to 17 bases. CDR3 DNA sequence: TGTGCCAGCAGCGGGTTACAGGGTTGGGGCACAGATACGCAGTATTTT. The encoded protein is CASSGLQGWGTDTQYF.

The V call is TRBV5-1, the J call TRBJ2-3; 8 nucleotides line up with TRBD2. V lost 0 bases to trimming and J lost 1 base; unmatched junction nucleotides: 4. The CDR3 runs to 16 residues. CDR1 is SGHRS and CDR2 is YFSETQ in the germline V gene. This CDR3 reads CASSLDTSGRTDTQYF. The CDR3 nucleotides read TGCGCCAGCAGCTTGGATACTAGCGGCCGCACAGATACGCAGTATTTT. The variable domain in full, completed from reference TRBV5-1 and TRBJ2-3, reads KAGVTQTPRYLIKTRGQQVTLSCSPISGHRSVSWYQQTPGQGLQFLFEYFSETQRNKGNFPGRFSGRQFSNSRSEMNVSTLELGDSALYLCASSLDTSGRTDTQYFGPGTRLTVL.

CDR3 in amino acids: CASSQEDRDTGELFF. In DNA form, the CDR3 reads TGTGCCAGCAGCCAAGAGGACAGGGACACCGGGGAGCTGTTTTTT. This chain uses TRBV4-2 with TRBJ2-2; 8 bases line up with TRBD1. Per germline, CDR1 LGHNA and CDR2 YNFKEQ. The CDR3 length is 15 residues. Trimming removed 0 bases from V and 3 bases from J; junction bases left unmatched: 0.

The V and J genes are TRBV5-1 and TRBJ1-2; D call uncertain. The CDR3 totals 13 residues. The V gene's germline CDR1 is SGHRS and CDR2 YFSETQ. V was cut by 0 bases and J by 4 bases, with 7 bases left in between. The CDR3 sequence is CASSLEGLYGYTF. The CDR3 DNA reads TGCGCCAGCAGCTTGGAAGGGCTCTATGGCTACACCTTC.

This clonotype has ten or more counts. This chain connects TRBV7-3 to TRBJ2-1; TRBD2 might be the D (5 bases). Trimming took 1 base from V and 4 from J, leaving 8 bases between them. The germline CDR1 and CDR2 sequences are SGHTA and FQGTGA. This CDR3 contains 14 residues. The CDR3 nucleotides read TGTGCCAGCAGCTTAATAGCGAGTTACAATGAGCAGTTCTTC. It translates to CASSLIASYNEQFF.

This clonotype was seen more than once but under ten times. The rearrangement uses TRBV4-2 and TRBJ2-3; D gene ambiguous. Germline-derived CDR1 and CDR2 are LGHNA and YNFKEQ. This CDR3 has 17 amino acids. Trimming pared 0 bases from V and 1 base from J, leaving 14 bases between. The CDR3 coding sequence is TGTGCCAGCAGCCAAGATCGGCAGGTAGCTGGCACAGATACGCAGTATTTT. Its translation: CASSQDRQVAGTDTQYF.

This rearrangement joins TRBV11-1 to TRBJ2-1; 10 nucleotides align to TRBD2. With V trimmed by 5 bases and J by 8 bases, 12 bases remained unmatched. Germline V lookup: CDR1 SGHAT, CDR2 FQDESV (reference sequence). This CDR3 has 16 amino acids. DNA of the CDR3: TGTGCCAGCAGCCGAACAGGACTAGCGGTTCCGCATGAGCAGTTCTTC. As protein: CASSRTGLAVPHEQFF.

This clonotype was seen more than once but under ten times. This rearrangement joins TRBV29-1 to TRBJ2-5; 9 bases align to TRBD1. The CDR3 spans 12 residues. CDR1 is SQVTM and CDR2 is ANQGSEA in the germline V gene. V dropped 6 bases and J dropped 4; count of bases not matched to a gene: 3. CDR3 protein: CSVGTGRETQYF. CDR3 sequence (DNA): TGCAGCGTGGGGACAGGGAGAGAGACCCAGTACTTC.

This clonotype was picked up a small number of times. The rearrangement links TRBV7-9 to TRBJ2-1; D is possibly TRBD1 or TRBD2 (5 bases each). The CDR3 is 15 amino acids. Per the germline V gene, CDR1 is SEHNR and CDR2 is FQNEAQ (reference sequence). Trimming left V 1 base short and J 7 bases short, with 14 bases between. The CDR3 here is CASSLGQGVINEQFF. In DNA form, the CDR3 reads TGTGCCAGCAGCTTAGGTCAGGGAGTCATTAATGAGCAGTTCTTC.